The 17 T cell receptor beta chains below were found in one sample sequenced in a study of CD8+ T cells in alopecia areata. Sequencing relied on a cDNA template that was reverse transcribed from extracted RNA. Sequencing was performed with immunoSEQ multiplex PCR; in TCRdb, only in-frame clones are kept and a portion is missing. Of around 200,000 clones listed, 50% to 60% were seen once; the top ten hold approximately 0.69%. Treatment in this sample: oral pan-JAK inhibitor, 5-10 mg twice daily. The specimen comprised CD4+ T cells sorted from blood, sampled at week 4, from a patient treated with tofacitinib. These receptors came from a human donor with alopecia areata.

V usage is TRBV29-1 and J usage is TRBJ2-7; D gene ambiguous. Germline V CDR1 and CDR2: SQVTM, ANQGSEA. The V end was cut by 6 bases, the J end by 3 bases, with 9 bases between. This CDR3 is built from 11 residues. CDR3 in DNA: TGCAGCGTGGGTTCCCACTACGAGCAGTACTTC. Amino acids: CSVGSHYEQYF.

This chain connects TRBV28 to TRBJ2-3, with 8 positions matching TRBD2. Germline CDR1 MDHEN, CDR2 SYDVKM. Losses at the gene ends were 9 bases for V and 4 bases for J; bases not matched to a gene: 9. The CDR3 runs 14 residues. This chain's CDR3 is CASHGTSSADTQYF. CDR3 nucleotides: TGTGCCAGTCACGGGACTAGTAGTGCAGATACGCAGTATTTT.

The rearrangement uses TRBV6-1 and TRBJ2-2; 10 bases are a match to TRBD1. CDR3 length: 15 residues. CDR1 is MNHNS, CDR2 SASEGT, per germline. Trimming cost V 5 bases and J 4 bases; bases outside gene matches: 4. CDR3 bases: TGTGCCAGCAGTCGGACAGGGGGTGTCACCGGGGAGCTGTTTTTT. Amino acid sequence: CASSRTGGVTGELFF.

The chain has TRBV4-2 and TRBJ1-1; unclear D gene. The germline V gene has CDR1 LGHNA and CDR2 YNFKEQ. The CDR3 is 15 residues long. V was trimmed by 0 bases and J by 4 bases, leaving 12 bases between them. DNA of the CDR3: TGTGCCAGCAGCCAAGAATCGGGCAGGCCCACTGAAGCTTTCTTT. It encodes CASSQESGRPTEAFF.

The chain is built from TRBV15 and TRBJ2-3; no clear D. Germline values: CDR1 LNHNV, CDR2 YYDKDF (reference sequence). The CDR3 is 14 residues long. V lost 5 bases and J 3 bases, leaving 12 bases between the germline ends. CDR3 protein: CATSANLVTDTQYF. The CDR3, as DNA: TGTGCCACCAGCGCTAACCTGGTGACAGATACGCAGTATTTT.

This clone was detected only once. The chain is built from TRBV29-1 and TRBJ1-2; the match to TRBD1 covers 7 bases. V lost 6 bases to trimming and J lost 7 bases; unmatched junction nucleotides: 14. Germline lookup yields CDR1 SQVTM and CDR2 ANQGSEA. The CDR3 loop spans 14 amino acids. The chain's CDR3 is CSVGTDALPGGYTF. CDR3 nucleotide sequence: TGCAGCGTGGGGACAGACGCTCTACCAGGTGGCTACACCTTC.

This clone was picked up a small number of times. The V and J genes are TRBV4-1 and TRBJ2-3, with TRBD1 matching 9 bases. The CDR3 is 16 residues long. V gave up 4 bases and J gave up 4 bases; unmatched junction bases: 9. Germline V gene data show CDR1 as MGHRA and CDR2 as YSYEKL. The DNA of the CDR3 is TGCGCCAGCAGCCCGAGGACAGGGGTGTCCCCAGATACGCAGTATTTT. This codes for CASSPRTGVSPDTQYF.

The rearrangement uses TRBV19 and TRBJ1-2; D uncertain. The V and J ends lost 7 bases and 6 bases respectively, with 15 bases between them. Germline V gene sequence: CDR1 LNHDA, CDR2 SQIVND (reference sequence). The CDR3 has 13 residues. Written as DNA, the CDR3 is TGTGCCAGTAAAGCGTCCCATCGGAATGGCTACACCTTC. Its protein product is CASKASHRNGYTF. The entire variable domain, with the rest obtained from reference TRBV19 and TRBJ1-2, is as follows: DGGITQSPKYLFRKEGQNVTLSCEQNLNHDAMYWYRQDPGQGLRLIYYSQIVNDFQKGDIAEGYSVSREKKESFPLTVTSAQKNPTAFYLCASKASHRNGYTFGSGTRLTVV.

J is TRBJ1-5 and V is TRBV30, with a weak D call TRBD1 (5 bases). Trimming stripped 1 base from V and 5 bases from J, with 12 bases between. The germline CDR1 and CDR2 sequences are GTSNPN and SVGIG (reference sequence). The CDR3 length is 14 residues. The DNA for the CDR3 is TGTGCCTGGAGTGCCTCTTTACAGGATCAGCCCCAGCATTTT. Its translation is CAWSASLQDQPQHF.

This clone has only a few counts. The chain is built from TRBV28 and TRBJ1-2; D perhaps matches TRBD1 (5 bases). V was clipped by 4 bases and J by 4 bases, with 10 bases between them. In germline, CDR1 is MDHEN, CDR2 SYDVKM. The CDR3 runs to 13 residues. The CDR3 coding sequence is TGTGCCAGCAGTTCAATCCAGGGCTATGGCTACACCTTC. It is translated as CASSSIQGYGYTF.

This clone was counted a single time. V usage is TRBV30 and J usage is TRBJ2-7, with D uncertain. With 3 bases removed from V and 5 bases from J, the gap between germline ends came to 14 bases. CDR1 GTSNPN and CDR2 SVGIG come from the germline V gene (reference sequence). The CDR3 consists of 13 residues. The CDR3 bases are TGTGCCTGGAGAAGCCCCGGCCACCACGAGCAGTACTTC. The encoded protein is CAWRSPGHHEQYF. The full variable domain, completed using reference TRBV30 and TRBJ2-7, is SQTIHQWPATLVQPVGSPLSLECTVEGTSNPNLYWYRQAAGRGLQLLFYSVGIGQISSEVPQNLSASRPQDRQFILSSKKLLLSDSGFYLCAWRSPGHHEQYFGPGTRLTVT.

This clone was seen a handful of times. V and J are TRBV6-5 and TRBJ2-7; TRBD1 agrees at 12 bases. The germline V gene has CDR1 MNHEY and CDR2 SVGAGI. The trim removed 6 bases at V and 4 bases at J, leaving 7 bases unmatched. This CDR3 region has 15 residues. The DNA of the CDR3 is TGTGCCAGCAGGACCGGGACAGGGGGCAGTTACGAGCAGTACTTC. Residues: CASRTGTGGSYEQYF.

This clone has more than one count but fewer than ten. The rearrangement joins TRBV30 to TRBJ2-7; D call uncertain. From germline, CDR1 is GTSNPN and CDR2 SVGIG (reference sequence). V gave up 2 bases and J gave up 2 bases, with 13 bases separating them. The CDR3 has 14 amino acids. CDR3 region: CAWSYSGTPYEQYF. The CDR3 DNA follows: TGTGCCTGGAGTTACTCGGGTACTCCCTACGAGCAGTACTTC.

V gene TRBV30 combines with J gene TRBJ1-1, with TRBD1 as a possible D gene (6 bases). The CDR3 consists of 13 residues. The V end lost 0 bases, the J end lost 7 bases, and 12 bases lay between the germline ends. Germline lookup yields CDR1 GTSNPN and CDR2 SVGIG (reference sequence). The CDR3 DNA sequence: TGTGCCTGGAGTGTTTGGAGGACAGTTGAAGCTTTCTTT. Protein product: CAWSVWRTVEAFF.

This clone has more than one count but fewer than ten. V and J are TRBV6-1 and TRBJ2-7; D is perhaps TRBD2 (6 bases). Trimming shortened V by 10 bases and J by 3 bases, and 22 bases separated the two germline ends. Germline V gene sequence: CDR1 MNHNS, CDR2 SASEGT. The CDR3 runs to 15 residues. CDR3 amino acids: CATHGGYPLLYEQYF. CDR3 nucleotide sequence: TGTGCCACCCACGGGGGATACCCTCTACTCTACGAGCAGTACTTC.

V gene TRBV2 combines with J gene TRBJ2-1, with 7 bases lining up with TRBD2. Germline loops: CDR1 SNHLY, CDR2 FYNNEI. The junction had 8 bases not matched to a gene; V was cut back by 6 bases and J by 3 bases. This CDR3 spans 15 amino acids. CDR3 in DNA: TGTGCCAGCAGGGAAAGCGGGGAGTACTACAATGAGCAGTTCTTC. Translating it yields CASRESGEYYNEQFF.

This clone was recorded a few times. This sequence joins TRBV15 and TRBJ2-1; no clear D. The CDR3 loop spans 15 amino acids. Germline CDR1 and CDR2: LNHNV and YYDKDF (reference sequence). V was clipped by 1 base and J by 8 bases, with 15 bases between them. The CDR3: CATSRALERWDEQFF. The CDR3 DNA reads TGTGCCACCAGCAGAGCTCTGGAGAGGTGGGATGAGCAGTTCTTC.